This T cell receptor (beta chain) was captured by sequencing in a study of identical twins. TCRdb re-called the 5' RACE reads through MiXCR, storing one row per CDR3 protein. The data hold 1.5 million or so distinct CDR3 sequences, with around 29% observed a single time. CDR1 is MNHNS, CDR2 SASEGT, per germline. The CDR3 is 14 residues long. Comments on this clonotype: Sequence at one end of the junction differs from germline and may be a read error.

This sequence originates from a newborn girl in good health. Sequencing used cord blood. V gene TRBV6-1 combines with J gene TRBJ1-2, with TRBD1 matching over 8 bases. In DNA, the CDR3 is TGTGTCAGCAGTGAATTGGGACAGGTGGATGGCTACACCTTC. Translation gives CVSSELGQVDGYTF.